The 19 T cell receptor beta chains in this list originate from one sample, sequenced in a study of control samples from healthy donors and cancer patients. Using immunoSEQ multiplex PCR, the repertoire was profiled, and TCRdb retains in-frame clones only, with some absent. In the table there are around 170,000 clones, around 90% of which are singletons. Material: blood. The receptors come from a woman in her fifties or sixties in good health.

The chain recombines TRBV7-6 with TRBJ2-1, with 11 positions matching TRBD2. This CDR3 spans 15 amino acids. Germline CDR1 is SGHVS and CDR2 is FNYEAQ. The V gene end was trimmed by 5 bases and the J gene end by 7 bases; junction bases not matched to a gene: 7. The CDR3, as DNA: TGTGCCAGCAGCCTCACTAGCGGGAGATGGAATGAGCAGTTCTTC. Its translation is CASSLTSGRWNEQFF.

The V call is TRBV7-3, the J call TRBJ2-2, with 9 bases fitting TRBD1. V lost 8 bases and J lost 5; bases outside the gene matches: 9. Germline loops: CDR1 SGHTA, CDR2 FQGTGA. This CDR3 is built from 15 residues. CDR3 sequence (DNA): TGTGCCAGCGGACAGGGGACGCAAATAACCGGGGAGCTGTTTTTT. Translating it yields CASGQGTQITGELFF.

Notes on this clone: Other DNA variants within this sample encode the same CDR3. The chain joins TRBV18 to TRBJ1-3; D gene ambiguous. The CDR3 length is 15 residues. The germline gives CDR1 KGHSH, CDR2 LQKENI. Trimming took 3 bases from V and 0 from J, leaving 9 bases between them. CDR3 loop: CASSPPASSGNTIYF. CDR3 DNA: TGTGCCAGCTCACCCCCGGCCAGCTCTGGAAACACCATATATTTT.

This chain links TRBV15 with TRBJ2-1; D not certain. The CDR3 has 13 residues. V shed 1 base and J shed 8 bases, with 9 bases lying between them. Germline assignment: CDR1 LNHNV and CDR2 YYDKDF (reference sequence). The CDR3 nucleotides are TGTGCCACCAGCAGAGCTGGTACCTATGAGCAGTTCTTC. Its translation: CATSRAGTYEQFF.

The chain has TRBV7-9 and TRBJ1-1; possibly TRBD1 for D (5 bases). Per germline, CDR1 SEHNR and CDR2 FQNEAQ (reference sequence). This CDR3 is 13 amino acids long. Trimming cost V 2 bases and J 7 bases, with 11 bases left between them. In nucleotides, the CDR3 is TGTGCCAGCAGCTTAACTCAGGGAGTTGAAGCTTTCTTT. Protein sequence: CASSLTQGVEAFF.

To note about this clone: This sample includes further DNA sequences coding for the same CDR3. This sequence joins TRBV27 and TRBJ2-7; the D gene is possibly TRBD2 (5 bases). The CDR3 contains 11 residues. V was pared by 2 bases and J by 6 bases, with 5 bases between. Germline values: CDR1 MNHEY, CDR2 SMNVEV (reference sequence). CDR3 sequence: CASSLRGEQYF. The CDR3 coding sequence is TGTGCCAGCAGTTTACGGGGCGAGCAGTACTTC.

The chain carries TRBV5-1 and TRBJ2-3; D is unresolved. From germline, CDR1 is SGHRS and CDR2 YFSETQ. The CDR3 contains 16 residues. Trimming cost V 0 bases and J 0 bases, with 11 bases left between them. DNA of the CDR3: TGCGCCAGCAGCTTGGCAGGCGGCCACAGCACAGATACGCAGTATTTT. The encoded protein is CASSLAGGHSTDTQYF.

V and J are TRBV5-1 and TRBJ2-1; D is tentatively TRBD1 or TRBD2 (5 bases each). CDR3 length equals 16 residues. In germline, CDR1 is SGHRS, CDR2 YFSETQ. V was cut by 0 bases and J by 5 bases, with 15 bases left in between. The CDR3 coding sequence is TGCGCCAGCAGCTTGGCCCCGGGACGGCGAAACAATGAGCAGTTCTTC. It yields the protein CASSLAPGRRNNEQFF.

The rearrangement uses TRBV4-2 and TRBJ1-2; weak D call: TRBD1 (6 bases). The length of the CDR3 is 16 residues. Between the trimmed V and J ends, which lost 1 base and 4 bases, there was a span of 16 bases. CDR1 LGHNA and CDR2 YNFKEQ come from the germline V gene. CDR3: CASSQGGGAVFYGYTF. DNA for the CDR3: TGTGCCAGCAGCCAAGGTGGGGGGGCGGTCTTCTATGGCTACACCTTC.

V usage is TRBV10-3 and J usage is TRBJ2-7, with a weak D call TRBD1 (6 bases). Germline V gene lookup returns CDR1 ENHRY and CDR2 SYGVKD. CDR3 length: 12 residues. The ends were cut back, 2 bases at V and 4 bases at J, with 6 bases in the middle. DNA of the CDR3: TGTGCCATCAGTGAGCAGGGGTACGAGCAGTACTTC. Translating it yields CAISEQGYEQYF.

This clone appeared a single time. V and J are TRBV2 and TRBJ2-3; 8 nucleotides line up with TRBD2. Germline CDR1 reads SNHLY; CDR2 reads FYNNEI. The CDR3 has 14 residues. V lost 8 bases, J lost 0 bases, and 4 bases stayed unmatched. The CDR3 here is CASLAGRSTDTQYF. The CDR3 coding sequence is TGTGCCAGCCTAGCGGGCCGAAGCACAGATACGCAGTATTTT.

The V call is TRBV5-1, the J call TRBJ2-5; 9 bases are shared with TRBD2. Germline CDR1 and CDR2: SGHRS and YFSETQ. The CDR3 has 15 amino acids. V lost 0 bases, J lost 6 bases, and 6 bases stayed unmatched. This chain's CDR3 is CASSLGSGRQQTQYF. As DNA, the CDR3 is TGCGCCAGCAGCTTGGGTAGCGGGAGACAACAGACCCAGTACTTC. Together with reference TRBV5-1 and TRBJ2-5, the CDR3 gives the full variable domain: KAGVTQTPRYLIKTRGQQVTLSCSPISGHRSVSWYQQTPGQGLQFLFEYFSETQRNKGNFPGRFSGRQFSNSRSEMNVSTLELGDSALYLCASSLGSGRQQTQYFGPGTRLLVL.

The chain combines TRBV27 with TRBJ2-7; TRBD2 aligns across 13 bases. V was clipped by 1 base and J by 1 base; unmatched bases: 13. CDR1 and CDR2 from the germline V gene are MNHEY and SMNVEV (reference sequence). The length of the CDR3 is 20 residues. The CDR3 nucleotides read TGTGCCAGCAGTTTATATAATCTGGGACTAGCGGGACGGTTGTCCTACGAGCAGTACTTC. This codes for CASSLYNLGLAGRLSYEQYF.

V and J are TRBV12-3 or TRBV12-4 and TRBJ1-2, with D uncertain. Trimming cost V 10 bases and J 4 bases, with 16 bases left between them. This CDR3 spans 13 amino acids. Here the CDR3 reads CATSLSGSYGYTF. CDR3 nucleotides: TGTGCCACCAGCCTCTCTGGAAGCTATGGCTACACCTTC.

This CDR3 is CSAREPYEQYF. The CDR3 DNA is TGCAGTGCCAGGGAGCCCTACGAGCAGTACTTC. The chain employs TRBV20-1 and TRBJ2-7; either TRBD1 or TRBD2 may supply D (5 bases each). CDR3 length: 11 amino acids. V was cut by 6 bases and J by 2 bases, with 8 bases left in between. Germline V gene lookup returns CDR1 DFQATT and CDR2 SNEGSKA (reference sequence).

In its sample, this clone was seen a few times. The chain couples TRBV4-2 to TRBJ2-4; 10 nucleotides match TRBD1. This CDR3 has 15 amino acids. Per germline, CDR1 LGHNA and CDR2 YNFKEQ. Unmatched junction bases numbered 3, after V lost 1 base and J lost 6 bases. CDR3 in amino acids: CASSQGQGALNIQYF. CDR3 nucleotides: TGTGCCAGCAGCCAAGGACAGGGGGCGCTAAACATTCAGTACTTC.

The chain has TRBV9 and TRBJ1-1; D remains unclear. CDR1 SGDLS and CDR2 YYNGEE come from the germline V gene. V was cut by 0 bases and J by 1 base, with 13 bases left in between. There are 16 residues in the CDR3. For the CDR3, the DNA is TGTGCCAGCAGCGTAGCCCCTGGTGGGGAGAACACTGAAGCTTTCTTT. Amino acid sequence: CASSVAPGGENTEAFF.

This chain links TRBV29-1 with TRBJ2-7; 12 bases map to TRBD2. The germline CDR1 and CDR2 sequences are SQVTM and ANQGSEA. CDR3 length: 15 amino acids. V trimming: 3 bases; J trimming: 1 base; junction bases outside the gene matches: 4. The CDR3 DNA follows: TGCAGCGTTGACGGGACTAGCGGGCCTTCCTACGAGCAGTACTTC. It encodes CSVDGTSGPSYEQYF.

V is TRBV5-4 and J is TRBJ1-4; a possible D gene is TRBD1 (5 bases). Germline assignment: CDR1 SGHNT and CDR2 YYREEE (reference sequence). CDR3 length: 14 amino acids. The V gene lost 4 bases and the J gene lost 5 bases, with 12 bases spanning the gap. The CDR3 reads CASSHRDQNEKLFF. The CDR3, as DNA: TGTGCCAGCAGCCACCGGGACCAAAATGAAAAACTGTTTTTT.